This TCR beta chain was profiled in a study of CD8 T cells in Susac syndrome. Controls were healthy donors (matched for age and sex). RNA was extracted with the RNeasy kit, and a quantity of about 0.45 to 1 ug was reverse transcribed using random hexamers. TCR beta CDR3 was amplified by immunoSEQ multiplex PCR. This amplification extended across 54 Vbeta and 13 Jbeta segments. TCRdb ran MiXCR on the immunoSEQ multiplex PCR reads and lists one entry per CDR3 protein. Counted here are approximately 130,000 distinct CDR3 sequences, around 94% occurring once; the ten biggest clones make up about 0.098%. Germline V lookup: CDR1 SGHAT, CDR2 FQDESV (reference sequence). V lost 5 bases and J 1 base, leaving 27 bases between the germline ends. CDR3 length: 20 residues. Whole-study findings and limits: The study recognized that its TCR sequencing and HLA analysis covered a relatively small number of individuals.

As concerns this clonotype: The antigen is unknown.

The clonotype comes from a human donor in good health. The sample consisted of CD4+ T cells from PBMCs. The chain employs TRBV11-1 and TRBJ1-3; possible D gene TRBD1, 5 bases. CDR3 loop: CASSAKTGTSLRGSGNTIYF. CDR3 sequence (DNA): TGTGCCAGCAGCGCAAAGACGGGGACTAGCCTCCGGGGATCTGGAAACACCATATATTTT.